This T cell receptor beta chain derives from a study of T cells after yellow fever vaccination. Whole-study results and caveats: Re-detected after boosting: most primary clones, almost 98% of CD4 and about 85% of CD8. Only a minor proportion of clonotypes was detected across both CD4 and CD8 compartments.

Looked up from germline, CDR1 is SGHAT and CDR2 is FQNNGV. V was pared by 6 bases and J by 2 bases, with 14 bases between. The CDR3 sequence is 14 residues long. Via MiXCR, TCRdb re-called the 5' RACE reads, giving one row per CDR3 protein. The table has 180,000 or so distinct CDR3 sequences, 8% to 13% seen once. This clonotype was seen a handful of times. Its antigen is as yet unknown. The TCR sequence derives from a man between 18 and 29 years old who received the YFV17D yellow fever vaccine. The rearrangement uses TRBV11-2 and TRBJ2-7; D is possibly TRBD1 or TRBD2 (5 bases each). Here the sequenced sample was CD8+ T cells sorted from PBMCs, taken 15 days after the yellow fever booster vaccination. Here the CDR3 reads CASSFGAGPYEQYF. The CDR3 nucleotides read TGTGCCAGCAGTTTCGGGGCAGGGCCCTACGAGCAGTACTTC.